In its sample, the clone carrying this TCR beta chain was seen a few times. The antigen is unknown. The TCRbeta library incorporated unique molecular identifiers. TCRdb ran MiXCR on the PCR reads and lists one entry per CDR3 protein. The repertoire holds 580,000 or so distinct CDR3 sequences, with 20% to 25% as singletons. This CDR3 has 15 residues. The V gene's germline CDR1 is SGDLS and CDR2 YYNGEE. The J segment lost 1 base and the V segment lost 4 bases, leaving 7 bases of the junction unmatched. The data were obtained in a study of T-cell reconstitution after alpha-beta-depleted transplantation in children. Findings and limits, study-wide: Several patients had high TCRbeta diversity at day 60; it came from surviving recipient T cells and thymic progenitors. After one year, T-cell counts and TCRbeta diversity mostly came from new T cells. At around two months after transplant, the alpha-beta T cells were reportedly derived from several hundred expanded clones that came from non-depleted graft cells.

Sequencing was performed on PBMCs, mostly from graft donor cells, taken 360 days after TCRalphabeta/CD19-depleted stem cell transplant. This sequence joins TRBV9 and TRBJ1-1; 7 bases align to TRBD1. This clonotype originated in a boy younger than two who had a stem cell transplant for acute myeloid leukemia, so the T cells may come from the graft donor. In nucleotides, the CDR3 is TGTGCCAGCAGCCTGACAGGGTTCAGGAACACTGAAGCTTTCTTT. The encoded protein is CASSLTGFRNTEAFF.